This TCR beta chain stems from a study of CD8+ T cells in alopecia areata. Treatment here: oral pan-JAK inhibitor, 5-10 mg twice daily. Once RNA had been extracted, it was reverse transcribed into cDNA to act as the sequencing template. The method was immunoSEQ multiplex PCR; TCRdb's version includes in-frame clones alone and lacks a portion of them. The table shows approximately 200,000 clones, with about 40% occurring only once. CDR3 length equals 14 residues. V gave up 4 bases and J gave up 2 bases; unmatched junction bases: 4. Germline V CDR1 and CDR2: GTSNPN, SVGIG (reference sequence). This sample comprised CD4+ T cells sorted from blood, obtained around week 36, from a patient treated with tofacitinib. This receptor was identified in a human donor with alopecia areata. The J gene is TRBJ2-3, the V gene TRBV30, with 9 bases fitting TRBD2. The CDR3 protein is CAWKPGLATDTQYF. The DNA for the CDR3 is TGTGCCTGGAAACCGGGACTAGCCACAGATACGCAGTATTTT.